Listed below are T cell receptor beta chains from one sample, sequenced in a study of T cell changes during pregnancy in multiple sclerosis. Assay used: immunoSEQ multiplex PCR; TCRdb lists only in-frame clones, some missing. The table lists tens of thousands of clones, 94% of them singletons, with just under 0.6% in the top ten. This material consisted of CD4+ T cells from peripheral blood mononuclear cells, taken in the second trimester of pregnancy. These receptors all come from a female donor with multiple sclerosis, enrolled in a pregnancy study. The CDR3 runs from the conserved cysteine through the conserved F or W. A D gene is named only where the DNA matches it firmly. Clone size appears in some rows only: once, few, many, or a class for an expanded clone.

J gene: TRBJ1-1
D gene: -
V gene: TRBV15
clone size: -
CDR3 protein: CATSRDGWRNTEAFF
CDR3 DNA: TGTGCCACCAGCAGAGATGGGTGGAGGAACACTGAAGCTTTCTTT

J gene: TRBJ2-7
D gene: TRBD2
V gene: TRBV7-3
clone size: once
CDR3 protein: CASSFLGRVLAGVEQYF
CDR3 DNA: TGTGCCAGCAGCTTTCTGGGCCGGGTACTAGCGGGGGTGGAGCAGTACTTC

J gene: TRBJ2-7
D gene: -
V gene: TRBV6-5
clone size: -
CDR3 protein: CASRKTARIYEQYF
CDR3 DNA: TGTGCCAGCAGGAAGACAGCGCGAATTTACGAGCAGTACTTC

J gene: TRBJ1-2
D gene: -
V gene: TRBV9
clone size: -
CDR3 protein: CASSVDGGPNYGYTF
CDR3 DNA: TGTGCCAGCAGCGTAGATGGGGGCCCTAACTATGGCTACACCTTC

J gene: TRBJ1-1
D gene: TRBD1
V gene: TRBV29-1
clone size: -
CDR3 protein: CSVLKQGAHTEAFF
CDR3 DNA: TGCAGCGTTCTTAAACAGGGGGCGCACACTGAAGCTTTCTTT

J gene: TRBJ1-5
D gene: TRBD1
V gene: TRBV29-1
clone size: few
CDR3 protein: CSVQPAQGAGQPQHF
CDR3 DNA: TGCAGCGTCCAACCCGCACAGGGGGCAGGACAGCCCCAGCATTTT

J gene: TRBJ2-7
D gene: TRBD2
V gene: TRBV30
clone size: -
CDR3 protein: CAWSVIGGKRGANLDYEQYF
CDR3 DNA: TGTGCCTGGAGTGTAATCGGCGGGAAGCGGGGGGCTAACCTTGACTACGAGCAGTACTTC

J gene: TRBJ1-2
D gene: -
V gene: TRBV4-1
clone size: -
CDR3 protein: CASSQTWTEDGYTF
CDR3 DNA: TGCGCCAGCAGCCAGACTTGGACAGAAGATGGCTACACCTTC

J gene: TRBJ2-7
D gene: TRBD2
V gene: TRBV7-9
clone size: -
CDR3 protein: CASSLEVAGVIYEQYF
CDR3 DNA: TGTGCCAGCAGCTTAGAAGTAGCGGGGGTGATCTACGAGCAGTACTTC

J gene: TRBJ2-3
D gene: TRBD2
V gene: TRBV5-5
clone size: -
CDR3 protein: CASSLGLAVLTDTQYF
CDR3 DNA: TGTGCCAGCAGCTTGGGGCTAGCGGTACTTACAGATACGCAGTATTTT

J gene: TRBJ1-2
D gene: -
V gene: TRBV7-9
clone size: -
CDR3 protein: CASSPTGLYGYTF
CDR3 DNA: TGTGCCAGCAGCCCAACAGGGCTCTATGGCTACACCTTC

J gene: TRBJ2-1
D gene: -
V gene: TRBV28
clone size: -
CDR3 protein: CASSLGVRGYNEQFF
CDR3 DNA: TGTGCCAGCAGTTTAGGGGTGCGGGGCTACAATGAGCAGTTCTTC

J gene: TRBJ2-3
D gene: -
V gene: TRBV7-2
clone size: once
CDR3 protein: CVSSLVAGWDTQYF
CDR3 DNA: TGTGTCAGCAGCTTAGTGGCGGGGTGGGATACGCAGTATTTT

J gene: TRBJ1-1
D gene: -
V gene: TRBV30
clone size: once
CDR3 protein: CAWSVFRQPNTEAFF
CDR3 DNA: TGTGCCTGGAGTGTATTCCGACAACCTAACACTGAAGCTTTCTTT

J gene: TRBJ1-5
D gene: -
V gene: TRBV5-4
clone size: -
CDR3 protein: CASSLDRSNQPQHF
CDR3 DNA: TGTGCCAGCAGCCTCGACAGGAGCAATCAGCCCCAGCATTTT

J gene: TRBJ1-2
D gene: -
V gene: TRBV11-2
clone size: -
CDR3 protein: CASGSTKLGGINYGYTF
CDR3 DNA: TGTGCCAGCGGGAGCACCAAACTGGGGGGGATCAACTATGGCTACACCTTC

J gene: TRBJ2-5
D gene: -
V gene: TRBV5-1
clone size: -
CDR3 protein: CASSAPGPETQYF
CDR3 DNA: TGCGCCAGCAGCGCCCCTGGCCCAGAGACCCAGTACTTC

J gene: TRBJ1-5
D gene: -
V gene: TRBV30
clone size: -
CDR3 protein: CAWSPSGGSNQPQHF
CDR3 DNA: TGTGCCTGGAGCCCCTCCGGGGGAAGCAATCAGCCCCAGCATTTT

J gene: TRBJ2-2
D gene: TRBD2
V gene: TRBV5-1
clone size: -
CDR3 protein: CASSVSGTSSGELFF
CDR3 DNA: TGCGCCAGCAGCGTTTCCGGGACTAGTAGCGGGGAGCTGTTTTTT

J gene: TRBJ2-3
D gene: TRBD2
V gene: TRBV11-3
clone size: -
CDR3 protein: CASSPGLAGGGSTDTQYF
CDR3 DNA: TGTGCCAGCAGCCCCGGACTAGCGGGGGGAGGTAGCACAGATACGCAGTATTTT

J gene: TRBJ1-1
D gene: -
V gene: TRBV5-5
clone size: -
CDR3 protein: CASSLVVELNTEAFF
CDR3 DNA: TGTGCCAGCAGCCTTGTGGTGGAGTTGAACACTGAAGCTTTCTTT

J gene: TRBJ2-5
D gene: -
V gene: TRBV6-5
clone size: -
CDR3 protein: CASSPGMVRGTQYF
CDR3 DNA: TGTGCCAGCAGTCCCGGGATGGTTCGAGGGACCCAGTACTTC

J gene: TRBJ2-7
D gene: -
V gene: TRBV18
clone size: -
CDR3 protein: CASSPEGMGTTYEQYF
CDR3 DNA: TGTGCCAGCTCCCCAGAGGGGATGGGGACAACCTACGAGCAGTACTTC

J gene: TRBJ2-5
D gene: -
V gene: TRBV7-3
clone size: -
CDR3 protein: CASSRSRGQETQYF
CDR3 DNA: TGTGCCAGCAGCCGTTCCAGGGGCCAAGAGACCCAGTACTTC

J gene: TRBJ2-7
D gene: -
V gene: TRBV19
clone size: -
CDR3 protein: CASSSQGYEQYF
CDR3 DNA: TGTGCCAGTAGTTCTCAGGGTTACGAGCAGTACTTC

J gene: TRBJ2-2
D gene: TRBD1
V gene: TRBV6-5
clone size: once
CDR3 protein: CASSLGDSNTGELFF
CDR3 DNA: TGTGCCAGCAGTTTGGGGGACAGCAACACCGGGGAGCTGTTTTTT

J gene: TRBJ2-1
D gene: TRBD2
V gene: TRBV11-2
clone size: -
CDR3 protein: CASSLHIAGGQNEQFF
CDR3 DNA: TGTGCCAGCAGCTTACATATAGCGGGGGGGCAGAATGAGCAGTTCTTC

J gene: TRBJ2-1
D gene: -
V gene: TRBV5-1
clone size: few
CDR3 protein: CASSLEPSVASGEQFF
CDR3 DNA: TGCGCCAGCAGCTTGGAGCCCTCAGTAGCCTCGGGTGAGCAGTTCTTC

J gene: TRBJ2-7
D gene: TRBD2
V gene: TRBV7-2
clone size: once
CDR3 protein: CASSPGAGVPYEQYF
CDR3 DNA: TGTGCCAGCAGCCCAGGAGCGGGGGTCCCCTACGAGCAGTACTTC

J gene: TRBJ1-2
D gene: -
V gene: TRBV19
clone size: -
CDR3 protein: CASRLTENYGYTF
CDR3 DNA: TGTGCCAGTAGGTTGACAGAAAACTATGGCTACACCTTC

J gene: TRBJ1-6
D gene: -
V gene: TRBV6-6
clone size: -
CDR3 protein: CASSYSSQAGDSPLHF
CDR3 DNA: TGTGCCAGCAGTTACTCGAGTCAGGCAGGGGATTCACCCCTCCACTTT

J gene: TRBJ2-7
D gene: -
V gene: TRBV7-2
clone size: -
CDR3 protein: CASSLASQRYYEQYF
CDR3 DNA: TGTGCCAGCAGCTTAGCGTCCCAGCGGTACTACGAGCAGTACTTC

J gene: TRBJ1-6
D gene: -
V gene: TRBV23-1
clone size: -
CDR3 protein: CASPIGGSPLHF
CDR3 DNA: TGCGCCAGCCCGATTGGCGGCTCACCCCTCCACTTT

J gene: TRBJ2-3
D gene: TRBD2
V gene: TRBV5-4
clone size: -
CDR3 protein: CASSVTSGGRSTDTQYF
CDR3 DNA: TGTGCCAGCAGCGTCACTAGCGGGGGGAGAAGCACAGATACGCAGTATTTT

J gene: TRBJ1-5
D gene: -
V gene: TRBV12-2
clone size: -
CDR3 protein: CASRPRTGETHQPQHF
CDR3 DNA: TGTGCAAGTCGCCCGCGGACAGGGGAAACTCATCAGCCCCAGCATTTT

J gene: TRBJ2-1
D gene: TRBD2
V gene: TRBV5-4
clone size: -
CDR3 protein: CASSLRLAEYNEQFF
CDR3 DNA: TGTGCCAGCAGCTTAAGGCTAGCGGAATACAATGAGCAGTTCTTC

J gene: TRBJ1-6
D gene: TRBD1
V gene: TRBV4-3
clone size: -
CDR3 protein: CASSQDTPGQGNSPLHF
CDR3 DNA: TGCGCCAGCAGCCAAGATACCCCGGGACAGGGGAATTCACCCCTCCACTTT

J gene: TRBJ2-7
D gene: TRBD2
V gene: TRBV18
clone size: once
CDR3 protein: CASSPTSGGSYEQYF
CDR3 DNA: TGTGCCAGCTCACCGACTAGCGGGGGATCATACGAGCAGTACTTC

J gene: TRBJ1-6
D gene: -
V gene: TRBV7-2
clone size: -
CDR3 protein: CASSSKQTGTYSPLHF
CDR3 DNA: TGTGCCAGCAGCTCCAAACAGACAGGAACCTATTCACCCCTCCACTTT

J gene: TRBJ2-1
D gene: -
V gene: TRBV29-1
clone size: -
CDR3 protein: CSVQTSGFF
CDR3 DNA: TGCAGCGTTCAAACCTCGGGGTTCTTC

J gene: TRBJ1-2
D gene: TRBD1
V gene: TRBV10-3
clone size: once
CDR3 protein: CAISRGYDGYTF
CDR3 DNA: TGTGCCATCAGCAGGGGGTATGATGGCTACACCTTC

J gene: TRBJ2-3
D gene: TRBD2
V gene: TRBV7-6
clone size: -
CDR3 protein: CASSPLAGPSTDTQYF
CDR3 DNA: TGTGCCAGCAGCCCACTAGCGGGGCCTAGCACAGATACGCAGTATTTT

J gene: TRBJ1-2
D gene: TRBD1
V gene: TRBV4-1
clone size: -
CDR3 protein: CASSQNPPGQGYGYTF
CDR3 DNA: TGCGCCAGCAGCCAAAATCCCCCCGGACAGGGGTATGGCTACACCTTC

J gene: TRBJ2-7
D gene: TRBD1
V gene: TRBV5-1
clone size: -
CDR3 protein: CASSLAGTGALYEQYF
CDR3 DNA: TGCGCCAGCAGCTTGGCCGGGACAGGGGCCCTCTACGAGCAGTACTTC

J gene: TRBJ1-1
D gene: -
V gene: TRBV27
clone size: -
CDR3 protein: CASSLHRLNTEAFF
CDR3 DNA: TGTGCCAGCAGTTTACACAGATTGAACACTGAAGCTTTCTTT

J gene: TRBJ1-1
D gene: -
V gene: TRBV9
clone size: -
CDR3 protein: CASSSKTDLNTEAFF
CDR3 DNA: TGTGCCAGCAGCTCGAAGACAGACCTCAACACTGAAGCTTTCTTT

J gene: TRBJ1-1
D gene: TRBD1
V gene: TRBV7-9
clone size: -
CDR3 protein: CASSSTGTGETRGAFF
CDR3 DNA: TGTGCCAGCAGCTCGACCGGGACAGGGGAAACCCGTGGAGCTTTCTTT

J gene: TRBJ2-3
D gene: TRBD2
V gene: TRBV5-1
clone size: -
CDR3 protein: CASSFGGGTDTQYF
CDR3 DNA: TGCGCCAGCAGCTTCGGGGGGGGGACAGATACGCAGTATTTT

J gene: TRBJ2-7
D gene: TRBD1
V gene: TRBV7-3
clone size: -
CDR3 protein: CASSKQQGSGYEQYF
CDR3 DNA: TGTGCCAGCAGCAAACAACAGGGGAGTGGCTACGAGCAGTACTTC

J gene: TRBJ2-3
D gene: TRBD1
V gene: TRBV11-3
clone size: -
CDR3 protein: CASSPYRGDTQYF
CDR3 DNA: TGTGCCAGCAGCCCCTACAGGGGGGATACGCAGTATTTT

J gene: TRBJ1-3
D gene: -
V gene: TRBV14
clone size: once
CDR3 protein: CASSLRRPRGNTIYF
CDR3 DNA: TGTGCCAGCAGCCTTAGACGACCGAGGGGAAACACCATATATTTT

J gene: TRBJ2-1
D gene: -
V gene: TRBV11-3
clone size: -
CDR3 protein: CASSLGRVPRSEQFF
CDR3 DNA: TGTGCCAGCAGCTTAGGCCGGGTCCCTCGGAGTGAGCAGTTCTTC

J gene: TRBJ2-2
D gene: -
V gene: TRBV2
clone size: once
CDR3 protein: CASNNVNTGELFF
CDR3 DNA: TGTGCCAGCAACAATGTAAACACCGGGGAGCTGTTTTTT

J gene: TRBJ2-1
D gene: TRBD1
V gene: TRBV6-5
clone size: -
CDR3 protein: CASSYRTGYNEQFF
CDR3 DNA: TGTGCCAGCAGTTATCGGACAGGCTACAATGAGCAGTTCTTC

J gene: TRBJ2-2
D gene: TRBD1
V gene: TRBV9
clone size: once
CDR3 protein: CASSWTGGYTGELFF
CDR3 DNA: TGTGCCAGCAGCTGGACAGGGGGCTATACCGGGGAGCTGTTTTTT

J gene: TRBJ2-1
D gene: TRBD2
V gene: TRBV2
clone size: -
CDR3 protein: CASRNSGVDEQFF
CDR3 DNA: TGTGCCAGCAGAAATAGCGGGGTTGATGAGCAGTTCTTC

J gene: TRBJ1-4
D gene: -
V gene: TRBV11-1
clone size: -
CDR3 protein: CASSSPGGLYATNEKLFF
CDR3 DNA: TGTGCCAGCAGCTCTCCCGGGGGATTGTACGCAACTAATGAAAAACTGTTTTTT

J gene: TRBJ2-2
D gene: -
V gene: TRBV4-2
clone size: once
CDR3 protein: CASSQSDREDGELFF
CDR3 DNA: TGTGCCAGCAGCCAAAGTGACAGGGAGGACGGGGAGCTGTTTTTT

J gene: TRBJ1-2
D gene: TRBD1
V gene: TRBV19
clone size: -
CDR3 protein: CASSRQGDGAYGYTF
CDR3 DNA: TGTGCCAGTAGTCGTCAGGGGGATGGCGCCTATGGCTACACCTTC

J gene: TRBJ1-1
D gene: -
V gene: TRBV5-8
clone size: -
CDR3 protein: CASSPREGAEAFF
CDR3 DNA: TGTGCCAGCAGCCCGAGGGAGGGCGCTGAAGCTTTCTTT